This T cell receptor (beta chain) was sequenced in a study of technical replicates of blood from a few donors. Profiled with immunoSEQ multiplex PCR; TCRdb holds only in-frame clones, not every one. The sample has more than 11,000 clones, 80% to 85% seen once. The CDR3 is made up of 11 amino acids. Trimming at V came to 9 bases and at J to 4 bases, leaving 1 base not matched to a gene. Germline CDR1 reads SNHLY; CDR2 reads FYNNEI. Material: PBMCs. The V gene is TRBV2, the J gene TRBJ2-7; 9 bases are shared with TRBD1. The clonotype was recovered from a human donor in good health. CDR3 sequence (DNA): TGTGCCAGTGGACAGGGGTACGAGCAGTACTTC. This gives the protein CASGQGYEQYF.